Described below is a single T cell receptor (beta chain) sequence and its context. Trimming cost V 6 bases and J 3 bases; bases outside gene matches: 4. Germline V CDR1 and CDR2: MGHDK, SYGVNS. The CDR3 has 14 residues. TCRdb's table, derived via immunoSEQ multiplex PCR, lists solely in-frame clones and lacks some. Counted here are about 88,000 clones, approximately 93% occurring once; the ten biggest clones make up approximately 7.6%. This sample is part of a study of control samples from healthy donors and cancer patients. V gene TRBV25-1 combines with J gene TRBJ2-1, with 8 bases matching TRBD2. Sequencing was performed on blood. The TCR comes from a man between 18 and 35 years old in good health. The CDR3 region is CASSPAGDYNEQFF. The CDR3 DNA reads as TGTGCCAGCAGCCCAGCGGGGGACTACAATGAGCAGTTCTTC.